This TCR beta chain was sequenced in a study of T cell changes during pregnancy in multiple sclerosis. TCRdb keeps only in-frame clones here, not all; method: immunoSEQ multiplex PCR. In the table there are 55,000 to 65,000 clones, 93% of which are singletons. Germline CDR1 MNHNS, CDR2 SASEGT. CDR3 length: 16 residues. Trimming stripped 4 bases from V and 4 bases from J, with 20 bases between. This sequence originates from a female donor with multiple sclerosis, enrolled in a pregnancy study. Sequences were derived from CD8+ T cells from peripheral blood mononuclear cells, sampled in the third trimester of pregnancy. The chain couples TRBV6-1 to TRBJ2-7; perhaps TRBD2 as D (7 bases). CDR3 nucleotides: TGTGCCAGCAGTGCCGAACAGGGAAGGGACTATTACGAGCAGTACTTC. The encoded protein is CASSAEQGRDYYEQYF.